The 29 T cell receptor beta chains below were found in one sample sequenced in a study of T-cell memory formation after mild COVID-19. MiXCR, applied by TCRdb to the 5' RACE reads, yields one record per CDR3 protein. The table has almost 350,000 distinct CDR3 sequences, 20% to 25% seen once; the top ten hold roughly a fifth. Specimen: PBMCs or a T cell subset sorted from them (not recorded which). These receptors came from a man between 18 and 35 years old who had mild COVID-19 (a few samples of this study predate the infection). Cell type and time point are not known.

This chain links TRBV7-6 with TRBJ2-5, with 11 nucleotides matching TRBD1. Germline assignment: CDR1 SGHVS and CDR2 FNYEAQ. V gave up 10 bases and J gave up 5 bases; unmatched junction bases: 12. The CDR3 has 15 residues. DNA of the CDR3: TGTGCCACCACGGCAGCGGACAGGGGGCGTGAGACCCAGTACTTC. Protein sequence: CATTAADRGRETQYF.

The chain joins TRBV20-1 to TRBJ1-2, with D unresolved. V lost 5 bases to trimming and J lost 4 bases, with 17 bases between them. This CDR3 comprises 14 residues. Germline CDR1 is DFQATT and CDR2 is SNEGSKA (reference sequence). The DNA for the CDR3 is TGCAGTGCTGAAGAGCCAGGTGATCTCTATGGCTACACCTTC. The encoded protein is CSAEEPGDLYGYTF.

This sequence joins TRBV7-2 and TRBJ2-1; D call uncertain. V was trimmed by 4 bases and J by 3 bases, leaving 7 bases between them. Per germline, CDR1 SGHTA and CDR2 FQGNSA. This CDR3 region has 13 residues. The CDR3 nucleotides are TGTGCCAGCAGCTCTAACGTCTACAATGAGCAGTTCTTC. The encoded protein is CASSSNVYNEQFF.

The chain combines TRBV5-1 with TRBJ1-4; 8 bases are a match to TRBD1. This CDR3 has 15 residues. CDR1 is SGHRS and CDR2 is YFSETQ in the germline V gene. V shed 0 bases and J 8 bases; nucleotides not matched to a gene: 6. The CDR3 is CASSLGDRGAEKLFF. In DNA form, the CDR3 reads TGCGCCAGCAGCTTGGGTGACAGGGGAGCCGAAAAACTGTTTTTT.

The CDR3 spells CASSSAGTGSVYGYTF. In DNA, the CDR3 is TGTGCCAGCAGTTCCGCCGGGACAGGGAGTGTCTATGGCTACACCTTC. This sequence joins TRBV7-9 and TRBJ1-2, with 9 bases identical to TRBD1. Unmatched junction bases numbered 12, after V lost 6 bases and J lost 4 bases. The CDR3 contains 16 residues. Germline V gene sequence: CDR1 SEHNR, CDR2 FQNEAQ (reference sequence).

The chain links TRBV6-2 or TRBV6-3 to TRBJ2-1, with D maybe TRBD2 (7 bases). The CDR3 contains 14 residues. The V end lost 0 bases, the J end lost 13 bases, and 16 bases lay between the germline ends. Germline V CDR1 and CDR2: MNHEY, SVGEGT. The CDR3 spells CASSYSRGGRSQFF. The CDR3 DNA reads as TGTGCCAGCAGTTACTCGAGGGGGGGTCGATCTCAGTTCTTC.

This chain connects TRBV20-1 to TRBJ1-1; no reliable D call. The CDR3 consists of 15 residues. The germline gives CDR1 DFQATT, CDR2 SNEGSKA (reference sequence). The V and J ends lost 6 bases and 0 bases respectively, with 17 bases between them. CDR3 DNA sequence: TGCAGTGCAAGCTGGGCTGGCCCCATGAACACTGAAGCTTTCTTT. This encodes CSASWAGPMNTEAFF.

Many counts were recorded for this clonotype. The DNA for the CDR3 is TGCGCCAGCAGCCAAGATCCTGGAAGGGGTTACACCGGGGAGCTGTTTTTT. Translating gives CASSQDPGRGYTGELFF. V gene TRBV4-1 combines with J gene TRBJ2-2, with D possibly matching TRBD1 (5 bases). The germline V gene encodes CDR1 MGHRA and CDR2 YSYEKL. V was pared by 0 bases and J by 3 bases, with 14 bases between. The CDR3 runs to 17 residues.

This clonotype was picked up a small number of times. V is TRBV9 and J is TRBJ2-1; D unresolved. Deletions cut 3 bases from V and 4 bases from J, with 11 bases between. Germline CDR1 reads SGDLS; CDR2 reads YYNGEE. CDR3 length: 14 amino acids. The CDR3 DNA reads as TGTGCCAGCAGCGAGACGGACCAATACAATGAGCAGTTCTTC. Amino acid sequence: CASSETDQYNEQFF.

This clonotype has just one count. The rearrangement uses TRBV5-4 and TRBJ2-5; possibly TRBD1 or TRBD2 for D (5 bases each). Germline CDR1 SGHNT, CDR2 YYREEE (reference sequence). There are 16 residues in the CDR3. Trimming shortened V by 5 bases and J by 0 bases, and 17 bases separated the two germline ends. The CDR3 DNA reads TGTGCCAGCAGGCCCGGGACCACAACGTACCAAGAGACCCAGTACTTC. Amino acid sequence: CASRPGTTTYQETQYF.

This clonotype came up a few times. This sequence joins TRBV4-3 and TRBJ2-7, with D possibly being TRBD2 (5 bases). The CDR3 covers 13 residues. Per germline, CDR1 LGHNA and CDR2 YSLEER. Trimming pared 4 bases from V and 6 bases from J, leaving 13 bases between. The CDR3 DNA follows: TGCGCCAGCAGCCCACCATGGAGGCCCGAGCAGTACGTC. Translating gives CASSPPWRPEQYV.

This clonotype was seen only a few times. The chain has TRBV7-8 and TRBJ2-2; D gene unclear. Looked up from germline, CDR1 is SGHVS and CDR2 is FQNEAQ. Trimming took 2 bases from V and 7 from J, leaving 14 bases between them. CDR3 size: 15 residues. CDR3 in DNA: TGTGCCAGCAGCTTATCAGTCCGACCCCACGGGGAGCTGTTTTTT. Residues: CASSLSVRPHGELFF.

V gene TRBV12-3 or TRBV12-4 combines with J gene TRBJ2-5; 8 bases fit TRBD1. The CDR3 runs to 13 residues. Trimming took 3 bases from V and 9 from J; bases not matched to a gene: 6. The CDR3 loop is CASSLAGGLAQYF. DNA for the CDR3: TGTGCCAGCAGTTTGGCAGGGGGCTTAGCCCAGTACTTC.

The chain couples TRBV28 to TRBJ1-2, with 7 positions matching TRBD1. The CDR3 covers 16 residues. In germline, CDR1 is MDHEN, CDR2 SYDVKM. V lost 1 base, J lost 10 bases, and 15 bases stayed unmatched. The DNA of the CDR3 is TGTGCCAGCAGTTTATATTGGGACAGCCCAGCGGGGGACTACACCTTC. Translating gives CASSLYWDSPAGDYTF.

This clonotype was seen more than once but under ten times. The junction shows a germline mismatch at one end, possibly a read error. V gene TRBV5-1 combines with J gene TRBJ1-2; 9 bases fit TRBD1. Germline assignment: CDR1 SGHRS and CDR2 YFSETQ. The CDR3 is 13 amino acids. The CDR3: CASSLGTGNGYTF. For the CDR3, the DNA is TGTGCCAGCAGCTTAGGGACAGGGAATGGCTACACCTTC.

This clonotype was detected only a few times. This chain joins TRBV28 and TRBJ2-3; 9 bases match TRBD2. Germline V gives CDR1 MDHEN, CDR2 SYDVKM. The CDR3 runs 14 residues. V was clipped by 9 bases and J by 5 bases; unmatched bases: 9. The CDR3 nucleotides read TGTGCCAGTCGCGGCGGGGGGGCGATAGATACGCAGTATTTT. This sequence encodes CASRGGGAIDTQYF.

This clonotype was detected a few times. The chain recombines TRBV20-1 with TRBJ2-3; D unresolved. Germline V lookup: CDR1 DFQATT, CDR2 SNEGSKA (reference sequence). V lost 3 bases to trimming and J lost 2 bases, with 6 bases between them. The CDR3 covers 12 residues. The CDR3 bases are TGCAGTGCTAGCCCCTACACAGATACGCAGTATTTT. Its translation is CSASPYTDTQYF.

The V call is TRBV30, the J call TRBJ1-2; D is uncertain. The germline gives CDR1 GTSNPN, CDR2 SVGIG (reference sequence). The CDR3 runs to 11 residues. Between the trimmed V and J ends, which lost 1 base and 8 bases, there was a span of 8 bases. CDR3 nucleotides: TGTGCCTGGAGTGGTGGGGAAGGCTACACCTTC. Protein product: CAWSGGEGYTF.

The chain uses TRBV5-1 and TRBJ2-5; D is perhaps TRBD1 or TRBD2 (5 bases each). Looked up from germline, CDR1 is SGHRS and CDR2 is YFSETQ. V was cut by 9 bases and J by 3 bases, with 15 bases left in between. The CDR3 has 13 residues. This chain's CDR3 is CAIRDGSEETQYF. The CDR3 coding sequence is TGCGCCATTAGGGACGGCTCGGAAGAGACCCAGTACTTC.

This clonotype was observed a handful of times. This rearrangement joins TRBV15 to TRBJ2-2, with D tentatively TRBD2 (5 bases). The CDR3 is made up of 15 amino acids. Trimming shortened V by 8 bases and J by 6 bases, and 19 bases separated the two germline ends. From germline, CDR1 is LNHNV and CDR2 YYDKDF (reference sequence). CDR3 loop: CATCPAGQEAGELFF. The CDR3 nucleotides read TGTGCCACCTGCCCCGCGGGCCAAGAGGCCGGGGAGCTGTTTTTT.

The J gene is TRBJ1-2, the V gene TRBV27, with D possibly TRBD1 on 6 matching bases. The CDR3 covers 16 residues. V shed 5 bases and J shed 4 bases, with 20 bases lying between them. CDR1 and CDR2 from the germline V gene are MNHEY and SMNVEV (reference sequence). CDR3 loop: CASSPYLQGLSYGYTF. The CDR3 coding sequence is TGTGCCAGCAGTCCCTACCTACAGGGTCTCAGCTATGGCTACACCTTC.

This clonotype was counted a few times. The V and J genes are TRBV11-2 and TRBJ2-5; D ambiguous. Germline V CDR1 and CDR2: SGHAT, FQNNGV. This CDR3 region has 15 residues. V was pared by 6 bases and J by 5 bases, with 19 bases between. CDR3: CASSTRTGSEETQYF. The CDR3 DNA follows: TGTGCCAGCAGTACCCGTACCGGATCGGAGGAGACCCAGTACTTC. The whole variable domain, filled in from reference TRBV11-2 and TRBJ2-5, reads EAGVAQSPRYKIIEKRQSVAFWCNPISGHATLYWYQQILGQGPKLLIQFQNNGVVDDSQLPKDRFSAERLKGVDSTLKIQPAKLEDSAVYLCASSTRTGSEETQYFGPGTRLLVL.

On this clonotype: A read error may account for a junction end that differs from germline. The J gene is TRBJ2-3, the V gene TRBV4-2; D might be TRBD1 (5 bases). This CDR3 region has 15 residues. Germline lookup yields CDR1 LGHNA and CDR2 YNFKEQ. DNA of the CDR3: TGTGCCAGCAGTCAAGGGGTGTCCCTAACAGATACGCAGTATTTT. Translating gives CASSQGVSLTDTQYF.

The chain joins TRBV7-2 to TRBJ2-4, with D possibly being TRBD1 (6 bases). Germline lookup yields CDR1 SGHTA and CDR2 FQGNSA. CDR3 length: 16 residues. V was cut by 5 bases and J by 5 bases, with 19 bases left in between. This CDR3 is CASSLSAPGVENIQYF. The CDR3 coding sequence is TGTGCCAGCAGCCTTAGCGCGCCAGGGGTGGAAAACATTCAGTACTTC.

The sample holds a few counts of this clonotype. The V call is TRBV12-3 or TRBV12-4, the J call TRBJ2-5; 11 bases agree with TRBD1. This CDR3 comprises 16 residues. V was pared by 6 bases and J by 4 bases, with 10 bases of the junction left unmatched. The chain's CDR3 is CASRARTGGRSETQYF. The CDR3 DNA follows: TGTGCCAGCAGGGCCCGGACAGGGGGCAGGTCAGAGACCCAGTACTTC.

This chain connects TRBV19 to TRBJ1-2; a weak D match, TRBD1 (6 bases). The CDR3 runs to 11 residues. V shed 9 bases and J shed 4 bases, with 9 bases lying between them. Germline CDR1 and CDR2: LNHDA and SQIVND (reference sequence). CDR3 in DNA: TGTGCCAGCGGGGGGCCCTATGGCTACACCTTC. Translation gives CASGGPYGYTF.

The V call is TRBV7-2, the J call TRBJ2-7, with 7 bases lining up with TRBD1. The CDR3 consists of 13 residues. In germline, CDR1 is SGHTA, CDR2 FQGNSA. Trimming removed 6 bases from V and 3 bases from J; junction bases left unmatched: 5. The CDR3 region is CASSLDRLYEQYV. The CDR3, as DNA: TGTGCCAGCAGTTTGGACAGGCTCTACGAGCAGTACGTC.

This sequence joins TRBV28 and TRBJ1-5; 7 nucleotides align to TRBD1. CDR1 MDHEN and CDR2 SYDVKM come from the germline V gene. The CDR3 extends over 14 amino acids. Losses at the gene ends were 8 bases for V and 6 bases for J; bases not matched to a gene: 10. CDR3 nucleotide sequence: TGTGCCAGCGACAGGGTTACCTCAGGTCAGCCCCAGCATTTT. Protein: CASDRVTSGQPQHF.

The chain combines TRBV28 with TRBJ1-5; D is undetermined. CDR3 length equals 21 residues. Trimming removed 3 bases at V and 0 bases at J, with 27 bases between. Germline values: CDR1 MDHEN, CDR2 SYDVKM. CDR3 in amino acids: CASSFPTRMVQEIYSNQPQHF. CDR3 DNA: TGTGCCAGCAGTTTCCCTACTCGAATGGTCCAGGAAATTTATAGCAATCAGCCCCAGCATTTT.